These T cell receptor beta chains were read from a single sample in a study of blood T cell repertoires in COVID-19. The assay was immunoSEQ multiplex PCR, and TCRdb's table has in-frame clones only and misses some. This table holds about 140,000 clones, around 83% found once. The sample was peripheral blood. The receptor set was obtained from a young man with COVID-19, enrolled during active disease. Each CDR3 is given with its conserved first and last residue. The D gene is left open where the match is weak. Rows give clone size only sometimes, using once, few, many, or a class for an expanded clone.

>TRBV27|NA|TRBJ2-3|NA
CASSFRGATDTQYF
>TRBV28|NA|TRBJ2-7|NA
CASTFRGAREQYF
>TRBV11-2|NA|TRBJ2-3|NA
CASSFGSKSTDTQYF
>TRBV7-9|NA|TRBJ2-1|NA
CASSYQLGQYNEQFF
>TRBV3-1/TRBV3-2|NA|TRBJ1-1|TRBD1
CASSQGQGAGETEAFF
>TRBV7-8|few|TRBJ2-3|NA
CASGRKSTDTQYF
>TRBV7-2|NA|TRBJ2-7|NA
CASSLSQASYEQYF
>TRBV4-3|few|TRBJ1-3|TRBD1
CASSRDRGAGNTIYF
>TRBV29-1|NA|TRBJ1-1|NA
CSVDSQQKTEAFF
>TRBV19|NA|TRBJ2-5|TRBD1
CASSGTGFQETQYF
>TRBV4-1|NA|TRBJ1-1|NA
CASSAPTVRSEAFF
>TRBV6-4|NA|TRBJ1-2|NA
CAAVPETNYGYTF
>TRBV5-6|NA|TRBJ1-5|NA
CASSRWSYSNQPQHF
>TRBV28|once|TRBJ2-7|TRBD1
CASSAGTGGYEQYF
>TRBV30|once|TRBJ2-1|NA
CAWSARGNEQFF
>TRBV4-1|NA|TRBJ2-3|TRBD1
CASSLTRGGQGTDTQYF
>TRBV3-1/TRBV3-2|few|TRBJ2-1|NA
CASSHRERRRDEQFF
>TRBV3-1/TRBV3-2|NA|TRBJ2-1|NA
CASGSDEQFF
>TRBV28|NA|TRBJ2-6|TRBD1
CASSGTGVRDRANVLTF
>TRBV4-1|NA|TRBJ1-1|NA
CASSQGDGFRTEAFF
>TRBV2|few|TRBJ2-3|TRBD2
CASKLAGADTQYF
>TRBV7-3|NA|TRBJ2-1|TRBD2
CASSPGGLYNEQFF
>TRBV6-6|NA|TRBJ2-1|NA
CASRPLAVNNEQFF
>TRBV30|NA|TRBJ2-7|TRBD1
CAWATGTDSYEQYF
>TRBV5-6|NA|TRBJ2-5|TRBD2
CASSLELAGGETQYF
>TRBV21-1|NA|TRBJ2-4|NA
CASSKGLPRDRAAKNIQYF
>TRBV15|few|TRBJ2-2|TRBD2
CATSRGTSGATGELFF
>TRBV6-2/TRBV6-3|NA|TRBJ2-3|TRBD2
CASSPPRTLAGDTVTQYF
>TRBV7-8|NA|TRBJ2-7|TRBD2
CASRANVAGVGSYEQYF
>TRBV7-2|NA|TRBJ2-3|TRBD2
CASSPGLAGVRDTQYF
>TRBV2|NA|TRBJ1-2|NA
CASSERDTPNYGYTF
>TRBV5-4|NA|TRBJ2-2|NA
CASSWGLGARGTGELFF
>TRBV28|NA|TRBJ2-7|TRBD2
CASSSFSTSGSSYEQYF
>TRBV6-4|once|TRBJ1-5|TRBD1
CASSTTGGQPQHF
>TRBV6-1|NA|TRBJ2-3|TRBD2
CASSGRERDWTDTQYF
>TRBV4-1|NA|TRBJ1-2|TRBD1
CASSHGERQGVYGYTF
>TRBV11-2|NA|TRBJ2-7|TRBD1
CASSAHRGPSYEQYF
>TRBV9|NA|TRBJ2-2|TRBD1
CASSTRTGVGTGELFF
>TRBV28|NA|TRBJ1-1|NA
CASSFRAGTEAFF
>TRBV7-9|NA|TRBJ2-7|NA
CASSLEAYEQYF
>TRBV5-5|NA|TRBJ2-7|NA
CASSLGQEYEQYF